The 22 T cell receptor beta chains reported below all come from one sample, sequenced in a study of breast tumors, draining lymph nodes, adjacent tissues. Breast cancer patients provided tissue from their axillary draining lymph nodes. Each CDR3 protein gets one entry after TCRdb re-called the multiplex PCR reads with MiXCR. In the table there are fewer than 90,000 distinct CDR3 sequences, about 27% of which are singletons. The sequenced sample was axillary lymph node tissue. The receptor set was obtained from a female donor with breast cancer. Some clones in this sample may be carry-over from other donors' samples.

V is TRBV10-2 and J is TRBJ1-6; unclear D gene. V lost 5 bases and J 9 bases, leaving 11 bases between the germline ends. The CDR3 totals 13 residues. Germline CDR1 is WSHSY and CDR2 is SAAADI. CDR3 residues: CASSPEARSPLHF. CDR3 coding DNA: TGCGCCAGCAGTCCTGAGGCCCGTTCACCCCTCCACTTT.

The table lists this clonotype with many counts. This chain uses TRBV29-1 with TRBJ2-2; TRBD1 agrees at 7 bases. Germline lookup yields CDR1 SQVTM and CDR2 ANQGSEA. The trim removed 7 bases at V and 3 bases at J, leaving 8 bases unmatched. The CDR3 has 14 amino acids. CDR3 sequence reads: CSGGDRADTGELFF. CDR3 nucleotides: TGCAGCGGAGGAGACAGGGCGGACACCGGGGAGCTGTTTTTT.

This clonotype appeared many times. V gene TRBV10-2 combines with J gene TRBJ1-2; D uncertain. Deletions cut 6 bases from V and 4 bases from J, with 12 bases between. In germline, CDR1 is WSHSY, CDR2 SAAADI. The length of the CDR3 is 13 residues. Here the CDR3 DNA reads TGCGCCAGCAGCCTCCAGGTTGGCTATGGCTACACCTTC. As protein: CASSLQVGYGYTF.

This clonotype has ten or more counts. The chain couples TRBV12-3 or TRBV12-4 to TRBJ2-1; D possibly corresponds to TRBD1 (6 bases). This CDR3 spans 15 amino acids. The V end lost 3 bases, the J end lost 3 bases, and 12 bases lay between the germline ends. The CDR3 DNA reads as TGTGCCAGCAGTTTTAGTACCAGGGGCTACAATGAGCAGTTCTTC. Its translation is CASSFSTRGYNEQFF.

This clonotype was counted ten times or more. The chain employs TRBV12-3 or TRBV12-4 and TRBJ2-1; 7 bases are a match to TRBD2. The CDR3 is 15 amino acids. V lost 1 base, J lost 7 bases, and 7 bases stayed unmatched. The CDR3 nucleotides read TGTGCCAGCAGTTTAGGCGGGAGAAGTCTGAATGAGCAGTTCTTC. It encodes CASSLGGRSLNEQFF.

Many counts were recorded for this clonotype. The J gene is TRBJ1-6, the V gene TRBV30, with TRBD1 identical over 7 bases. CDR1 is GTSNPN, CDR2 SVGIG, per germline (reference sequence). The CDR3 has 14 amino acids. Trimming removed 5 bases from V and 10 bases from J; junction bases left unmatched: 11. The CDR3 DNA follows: TGTGCCTGGGAAACGACAGGGTCCGGCTCACCCCTCCACTTT. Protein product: CAWETTGSGSPLHF.

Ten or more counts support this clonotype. The CDR3 DNA sequence: TGTGCCAGCAGCAGTGTCGGGACTAGCTCCTACAATGAGCAGTTCTTC. Amino acids: CASSSVGTSSYNEQFF. The rearrangement uses TRBV7-3 and TRBJ2-1; 8 bases align to TRBD2. CDR3 length: 16 residues. After removal of 5 bases from V and 0 bases from J, the junction contained 6 bases not matched to a gene. The germline V gene encodes CDR1 SGHTA and CDR2 FQGTGA.

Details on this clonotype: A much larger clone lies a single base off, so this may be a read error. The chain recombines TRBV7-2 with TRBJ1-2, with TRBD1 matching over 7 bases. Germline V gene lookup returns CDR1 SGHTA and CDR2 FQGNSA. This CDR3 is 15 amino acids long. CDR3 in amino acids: CASSSPGQSLWDYPF. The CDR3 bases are TGTGCCAGCAGCTCACCGGGACAGAGCCTTTGGGACTACCCCTTC.

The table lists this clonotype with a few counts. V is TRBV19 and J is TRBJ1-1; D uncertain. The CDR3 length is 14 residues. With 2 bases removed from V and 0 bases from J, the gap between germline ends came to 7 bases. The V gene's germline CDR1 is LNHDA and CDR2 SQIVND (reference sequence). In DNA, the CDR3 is TGTGCCAGTAGTATATCAGAGATGAACACTGAAGCTTTCTTT. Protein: CASSISEMNTEAFF.

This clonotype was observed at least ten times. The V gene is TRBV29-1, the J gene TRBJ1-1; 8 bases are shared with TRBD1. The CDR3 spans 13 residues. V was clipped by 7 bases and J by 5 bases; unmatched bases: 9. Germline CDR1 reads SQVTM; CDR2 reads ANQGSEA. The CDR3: CSDSTGERTEAFF. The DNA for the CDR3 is TGCAGCGATTCGACAGGGGAGAGGACTGAAGCTTTCTTT.

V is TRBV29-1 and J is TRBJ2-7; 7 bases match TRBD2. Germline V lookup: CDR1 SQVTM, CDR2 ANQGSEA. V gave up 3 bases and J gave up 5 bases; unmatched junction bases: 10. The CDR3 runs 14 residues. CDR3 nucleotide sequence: TGCAGCGTTGAGGCGGGAGTACATCCCCACGAGCAGTACTTC. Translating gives CSVEAGVHPHEQYF.

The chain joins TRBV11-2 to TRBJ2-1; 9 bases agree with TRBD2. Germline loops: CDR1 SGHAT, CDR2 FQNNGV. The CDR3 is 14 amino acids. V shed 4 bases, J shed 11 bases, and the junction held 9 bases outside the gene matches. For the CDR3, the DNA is TGTGCCAGCAGCTGGGGGGCTAGCGGGAAACAGCAGTTCTTC. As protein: CASSWGASGKQQFF.

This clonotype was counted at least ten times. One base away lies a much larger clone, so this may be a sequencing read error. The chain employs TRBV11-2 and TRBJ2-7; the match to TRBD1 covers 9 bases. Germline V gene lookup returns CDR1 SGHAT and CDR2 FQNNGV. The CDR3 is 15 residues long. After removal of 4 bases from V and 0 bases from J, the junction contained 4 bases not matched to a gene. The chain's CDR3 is CASSYRDRASYEQYF. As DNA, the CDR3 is TGTGCCAGCAGCTACCGGGACAGGGCCTCCTACGAGCAGTACTTC.

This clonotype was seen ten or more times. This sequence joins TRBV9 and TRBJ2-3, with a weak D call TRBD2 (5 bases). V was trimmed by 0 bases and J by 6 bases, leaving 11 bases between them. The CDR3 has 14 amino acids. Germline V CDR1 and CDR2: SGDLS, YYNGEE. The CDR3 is CASSVGNSVDTQYF. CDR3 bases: TGTGCCAGCAGCGTAGGCAATAGCGTCGATACGCAGTATTTT.

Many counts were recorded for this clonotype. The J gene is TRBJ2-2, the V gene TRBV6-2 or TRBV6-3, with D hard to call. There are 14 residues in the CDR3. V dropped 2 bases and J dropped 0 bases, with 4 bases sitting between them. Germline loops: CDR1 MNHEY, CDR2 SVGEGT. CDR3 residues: CASSYGANTGELFF. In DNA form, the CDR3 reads TGTGCCAGCAGTTACGGCGCGAACACCGGGGAGCTGTTTTTT.

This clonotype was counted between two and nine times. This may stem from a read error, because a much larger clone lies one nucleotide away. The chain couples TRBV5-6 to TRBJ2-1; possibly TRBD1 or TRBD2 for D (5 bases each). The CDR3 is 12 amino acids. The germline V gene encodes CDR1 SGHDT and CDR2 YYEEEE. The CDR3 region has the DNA TGTGCCAGCAGCTTACGAGGGACGGAGATGCTCTTC. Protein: CASSLRGTEMLF.

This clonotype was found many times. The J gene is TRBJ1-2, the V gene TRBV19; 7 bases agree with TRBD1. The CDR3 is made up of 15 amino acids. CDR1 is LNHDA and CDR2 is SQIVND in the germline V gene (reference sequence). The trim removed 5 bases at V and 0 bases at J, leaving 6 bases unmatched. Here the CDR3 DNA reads TGTGCCAGTAGTTTGGGACAGAAAGCTAACTATGGCTACACCTTC. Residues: CASSLGQKANYGYTF.

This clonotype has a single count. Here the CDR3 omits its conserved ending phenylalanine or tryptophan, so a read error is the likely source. The CDR3: CASSSTGFLNTEAFI. As DNA, the CDR3 is TGTGCCAGCAGCTCGACAGGGTTCTTGAACACTGAAGCTTTCATT. The gene calls are TRBV11-2 and TRBJ1-1, with 7 bases lining up with TRBD1. The CDR3 runs to 15 residues. V lost 4 bases, J lost 0 bases, and 5 bases stayed unmatched. Germline V CDR1 and CDR2: SGHAT, FQNNGV.

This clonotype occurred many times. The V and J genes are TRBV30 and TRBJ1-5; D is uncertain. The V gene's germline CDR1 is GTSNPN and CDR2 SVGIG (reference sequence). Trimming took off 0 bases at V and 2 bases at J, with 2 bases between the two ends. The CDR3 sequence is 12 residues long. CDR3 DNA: TGTGCCTGGAGTGTACGCAATCAGCCCCAGCATTTT. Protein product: CAWSVRNQPQHF.

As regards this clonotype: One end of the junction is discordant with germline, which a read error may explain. CDR3 sequence reads: CARSVKGYYYGYTF. The CDR3 DNA reads TGTGCCCGGAGTGTAAAGGGGTATTACTATGGCTACACCTTC. The chain uses TRBV30 and TRBJ1-2, with D tentatively TRBD1 (5 bases). Germline V gene data show CDR1 as GTSNPN and CDR2 as SVGIG (reference sequence). CDR3 size: 14 residues.

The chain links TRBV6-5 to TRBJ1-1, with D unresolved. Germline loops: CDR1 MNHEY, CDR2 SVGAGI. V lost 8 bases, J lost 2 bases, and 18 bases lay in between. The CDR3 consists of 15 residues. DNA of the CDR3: TGTGCCAGCGGTCGCCGACGAGGACTAAACACTGAAGCTTTCTTT. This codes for CASGRRRGLNTEAFF.

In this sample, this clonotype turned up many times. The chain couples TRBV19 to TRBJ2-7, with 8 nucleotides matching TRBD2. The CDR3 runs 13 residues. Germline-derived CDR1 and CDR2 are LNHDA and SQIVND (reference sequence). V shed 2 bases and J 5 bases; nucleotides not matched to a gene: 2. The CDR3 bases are TGTGCCAGTAGTATACAGCGGGAGCACGAGCAGTACTTC. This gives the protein CASSIQREHEQYF.